These T cell receptor beta chains were read from a single sample in a study of CD8+CD57+ T cells in acquired aplastic anemia. TCRdb reanalysed the reads using MiXCR and keeps one entry per CDR3 protein. This sample has hundreds of thousands of distinct CDR3 sequences, with over 25% found just once. The specimen sequenced was sorted CD4+, CD8+, or CD8+CD57+ T cells (not recorded which) from PBMCs. All receptors come from a human donor with aplastic anemia. CDR3s include the opening cysteine and the closing phenylalanine or tryptophan. The D gene is left open where the match is weak. Clone size, where shown, is once, few, many, or a class for clones that have expanded.

V	D	J	size	CDR3	DNA
TRBV25-1	TRBD2	TRBJ2-3	once	CASSQGPGGGPAYTQYF	TGCGCCAGCAGCCAAGGTCCGGGGGGGGGGCCTGCCTATACGCAGTATTTT
TRBV28	TRBD1	TRBJ1-5	NA	CASSQVTGGNQPQHF	TGTGCCAGCAGTCAAGTGACAGGGGGCAATCAGCCCCAGCATTTT
TRBV19	NA	TRBJ1-5	many	CASSRGDPYNQPQHF	TGTGCCAGTAGTCGGGGGGATCCCTACAATCAGCCCCAGCATTTT
TRBV7-9	NA	TRBJ1-2	NA	CASSPAKGYGYTF	TGTGCCAGCAGCCCAGCCAAGGGCTATGGCTACACCTTC
TRBV9	TRBD2	TRBJ2-1	few	CASSVDTSSGSNEQFF	TGTGCCAGCAGCGTAGATACGTCTAGCGGGAGCAATGAGCAGTTCTTC
TRBV12-3/TRBV12-4	NA	TRBJ2-7	NA	CASSFRADAYEQYF	TGTGCCAGCAGTTTTCGGGCGGATGCCTACGAGCAGTACTTC
TRBV10-3	NA	TRBJ1-1	NA	CASSYEGDLNTEAFF	TGTGCCAGCAGTTACGAGGGTGATTTGAACACTGAAGCTTTCTTT
TRBV29-1	NA	TRBJ2-7	NA	CSVGGLGTYEQYF	TGCAGCGTTGGGGGATTAGGGACCTACGAGCAGTACTTC
TRBV28	NA	TRBJ1-2	NA	CASSQGLGGVGYTF	TGTGCCAGCAGCCAAGGCTTGGGCGGGGTAGGCTACACCTTC
TRBV10-3	NA	TRBJ1-2	NA	CAIRDRDYGYTF	TGTGCCATCAGAGACCGAGACTATGGCTACACCTTC
TRBV19	NA	TRBJ1-1	many	CASSIADPVNTEAFF	TGTGCCAGTAGTATAGCCGACCCAGTGAACACTGAAGCTTTCTTT
TRBV9	TRBD1	TRBJ1-6	many	CASSAGTGPDSPLHF	TGTGCCAGCAGCGCGGGGACAGGGCCGGATTCACCCCTCCACTTT
TRBV7-9	NA	TRBJ2-3	NA	CASSLVDGNTQYF	TGTGCCAGCAGCTTAGTGGACGGGAATACGCAGTATTTT
TRBV10-3	TRBD1	TRBJ2-7	many	CAISGDRGDYEQYF	TGTGCCATCAGCGGTGACAGGGGTGACTACGAGCAGTACTTC
TRBV6-1	TRBD1	TRBJ1-6	NA	CASSETDRGIGPLHF	TGTGCCAGCAGTGAAACCGACAGGGGGATTGGACCCCTCCACTTT
TRBV5-1	NA	TRBJ2-5	few	CASSLVGREETQYF	TGCGCCAGCAGCTTGGTAGGCAGGGAAGAGACCCAGTACTTC
TRBV11-2	NA	TRBJ2-3	few	CASSLLRLTGTPVDTQYF	TGTGCCAGCAGCTTACTTCGATTAACCGGGACCCCCGTGGATACGCAGTATTTT
TRBV3-1	NA	TRBJ1-3	few	CASSQPNSGNTIYF	TGTGCCAGCAGTCAACCGAACTCTGGAAACACCATATATTTT
TRBV3-1	NA	TRBJ2-7	NA	CASSQGTLSEHTF	TGTGCCAGCAGCCAGGGTACCCTTTCGGAGCACACTTTC
TRBV2	NA	TRBJ1-1	many	CASSGGSGSEAFF	TGTGCCAGCAGTGGGGGATCGGGGTCTGAAGCTTTCTTT
TRBV24-1	NA	TRBJ1-1	few	CASSYRRGTEAFF	TGTGCCAGCAGTTATCGAAGAGGAACTGAAGCTTTCTTT
TRBV14	TRBD1	TRBJ1-1	NA	CASRAGGEAFF	TGTGCCAGCAGGGCAGGGGGGGAAGCTTTCTTT
TRBV4-3	NA	TRBJ1-1	NA	CASSQANPGMRNTEAFF	TGCGCCAGCAGCCAAGCGAATCCGGGGATGAGGAACACTGAAGCTTTCTTT
TRBV7-2	NA	TRBJ1-1	NA	CASSLSYPEGTEAFF	TGTGCCAGCAGCTTAAGTTATCCAGAGGGCACTGAAGCTTTCTTT
TRBV10-3	TRBD2	TRBJ2-1	NA	CAISEKGGNEQFF	TGTGCCATCAGTGAGAAGGGAGGGAATGAGCAGTTCTTC
TRBV12-3/TRBV12-4	NA	TRBJ2-7	few	CASTTTDNYEQYF	TGTGCCAGCACCACGACGGACAACTACGAGCAGTACTTC
TRBV18	NA	TRBJ2-5	few	CASSPLAPLQETQYF	TGTGCCAGCTCACCACTAGCCCCGCTACAAGAGACCCAGTACTTC
TRBV6-5	NA	TRBJ2-7	NA	CASSYTNKEQHF	TGTGCCAGCAGTTATACAAATAAAGAGCAGCACTTC
TRBV6-1	NA	TRBJ1-2	NA	CASSESGGYGYIF	TGTGCCAGCAGTGAGAGCGGCGGCTATGGCTACATCTTC
TRBV5-1	NA	TRBJ1-1	many	CASSLQGDTEAFF	TGCGCCAGCAGCCTACAGGGAGATACTGAAGCTTTCTTT
TRBV5-1	TRBD1	TRBJ2-5	few	CASSRTTGRETQYF	TGCGCCAGCAGCAGAACGACAGGGCGGGAGACCCAGTACTTC
TRBV20-1	NA	TRBJ2-7	few	CSASERYEQYF	TGCAGTGCTAGTGAGAGGTACGAGCAGTACTTC